Each of the 25 T cell receptor beta chains below was sequenced from the same sample in a study of OX40 agonist ivuxolimab in advanced cancers. Data came from immunoSEQ multiplex PCR; TCRdb stores just in-frame clones and leaves some out. The top ten clones hold approximately 9.9% of a sample with tens of thousands of clones, approximately 90% of them seen once. The source was CD4+ or CD8+ T cells sorted from blood, collected in a trial of the OX40 agonist ivuxolimab. All receptors come from an adult with an advanced solid tumor such as melanoma, head and neck, liver or kidney cancer.

The chain links TRBV5-1 to TRBJ2-7, with 7 bases fitting TRBD1. The length of the CDR3 is 14 residues. Germline CDR1 reads SGHRS; CDR2 reads YFSETQ. V shed 4 bases, J shed 3 bases, and the junction held 7 bases outside the gene matches. CDR3 in amino acids: CASSPRQGNYEQYF. The CDR3 region has the DNA TGCGCCAGCAGCCCGAGACAGGGCAACTACGAGCAGTACTTC.

This chain links TRBV21-1 with TRBJ2-7. TRBV21-1 is given as a pseudogene. This CDR3 region has 16 residues. The CDR3 DNA reads TGTGCCAGCAGCAAAGGCGGCTCCGGTTTGGGACACGAGCAGTACTTC. It yields the protein CASSKGGSGLGHEQYF.

This clone has a single count. The chain joins TRBV27 to TRBJ2-1; 7 nucleotides align to TRBD1. This CDR3 is 15 amino acids long. The V and J ends lost 6 bases and 0 bases, in that order; junction bases with no gene match: 5. Germline V gene lookup returns CDR1 MNHEY and CDR2 SMNVEV (reference sequence). CDR3 nucleotide sequence: TGTGCCAGCAGACCCGACAGGGCCTCCTACAATGAGCAGTTCTTC. Translation: CASRPDRASYNEQFF.

The V call is TRBV29-1, the J call TRBJ2-7; 8 bases fit TRBD2. The ends lost 5 bases at V and 2 bases at J; junction bases unmatched: 5. CDR3 length: 13 amino acids. Germline CDR1 reads SQVTM; CDR2 reads ANQGSEA. CDR3: CSVFSGNAYEQYF. For the CDR3, the DNA is TGCAGCGTTTTTAGCGGGAACGCCTACGAGCAGTACTTC.

In regard to this clone: At the DNA level, this CDR3 is encoded by other sequences in the same sample as well. This chain links TRBV27 with TRBJ1-1; D is ambiguous. Deletions cut 4 bases from V and 1 base from J, with 10 bases between. CDR1 and CDR2 (germline): MNHEY, SMNVEV (reference sequence). There are 14 residues in the CDR3. The CDR3 loop reads CASSYSTPNTEAFF. CDR3 nucleotide sequence: TGTGCCAGCAGTTACTCGACTCCGAACACTGAAGCTTTCTTT.

V gene TRBV5-1 combines with J gene TRBJ2-5, with 12 positions matching TRBD2. CDR1 SGHRS and CDR2 YFSETQ come from the germline V gene. J was trimmed by 4 bases and V by 4 bases; bases with no gene match: 8. The CDR3 has 16 residues. Written as DNA, the CDR3 is TGCGCCAGCAGCCAACCCGCGGGACTAGCGGGAGAGACCCAGTACTTC. It translates to CASSQPAGLAGETQYF.

This chain's CDR3 is CASRAGQGGYYEQYF. The CDR3 bases are TGTGCCAGCAGAGCTGGACAGGGAGGCTACTACGAGCAGTACTTC. The rearrangement joins TRBV5-5 to TRBJ2-7, with 8 bases identical to TRBD1. Losses at the gene ends were 5 bases for V and 3 bases for J; bases not matched to a gene: 10. CDR1 is SGHKS, CDR2 YYEKEE, per germline (reference sequence). There are 15 residues in the CDR3.

The chain employs TRBV27 and TRBJ2-7; D unresolved. Germline V gene data show CDR1 as MNHEY and CDR2 as SMNVEV (reference sequence). The CDR3 covers 13 residues. V lost 3 bases, J lost 2 bases, and 8 bases lay in between. CDR3 DNA: TGTGCCAGCAGTTTTGCGGCCACCTACGAGCAGTACTTC. As protein: CASSFAATYEQYF.

V gene TRBV27 combines with J gene TRBJ2-7, with 8 bases that match TRBD2. CDR3 length: 12 residues. Trimming cost V 8 bases and J 4 bases; bases outside gene matches: 4. Germline loops: CDR1 MNHEY, CDR2 SMNVEV (reference sequence). CDR3 bases: TGTGCCAGCGGACTAGCAATATACGAGCAGTACTTC. Protein sequence: CASGLAIYEQYF.

The V and J genes are TRBV5-4 and TRBJ2-7, with D perhaps TRBD2 (5 bases). Germline V gene data show CDR1 as SGHNT and CDR2 as YYREEE (reference sequence). The CDR3 is 16 residues long. Between the trimmed V and J ends, which lost 5 bases and 1 base, there was a span of 19 bases. The CDR3 reads CASSSRAQDYSYEQYF. Written as DNA, the CDR3 is TGTGCCAGCAGTTCGCGTGCGCAAGACTATTCCTACGAGCAGTACTTC.

Here the CDR3 reads CASSVGGGGEDTQYF. CDR3 coding DNA: TGTGCCAGCAGCGTAGGAGGTGGGGGGGAAGATACGCAGTATTTT. V and J are TRBV9 and TRBJ2-3; 7 bases map to TRBD2. The CDR3 has 15 amino acids. CDR1 is SGDLS and CDR2 is YYNGEE in the germline V gene. V lost 0 bases, J lost 5 bases, and 6 bases stayed unmatched.

This chain links TRBV27 with TRBJ1-2, with 9 bases matching TRBD1. Trimming at V came to 4 bases and at J to 7 bases, leaving 19 bases not matched to a gene. The germline V gene encodes CDR1 MNHEY and CDR2 SMNVEV (reference sequence). The CDR3 runs to 18 residues. The DNA of the CDR3 is TGTGCCAGCAGTTCCGCCGGGGGACAGGGTATATTGAGGGCTGGCTACACCTTC. Its translation: CASSSAGGQGILRAGYTF.

The V gene is TRBV7-9, the J gene TRBJ2-7; 8 nucleotides line up with TRBD2. The CDR3 consists of 14 residues. Looked up from germline, CDR1 is SEHNR and CDR2 is FQNEAQ (reference sequence). Trimming took 5 bases from V and 3 from J; bases not matched to a gene: 6. In DNA, the CDR3 is TGTGCCAGCAGCGACTCCCGGGAGGGCTACGAGCAGTACTTC. It codes for CASSDSREGYEQYF.

The V gene is TRBV10-3, the J gene TRBJ2-1, with 8 bases aligning to TRBD1. The CDR3 loop spans 15 amino acids. CDR1 and CDR2 (germline): ENHRY, SYGVKD. V dropped 10 bases and J dropped 9; count of bases not matched to a gene: 17. CDR3 sequence: CATRSGQGALVEQFF. CDR3 in DNA: TGTGCCACCCGGTCAGGGCAGGGGGCTTTGGTTGAGCAGTTCTTC.

The chain employs TRBV27 and TRBJ1-5; D is unresolved. The V gene lost 10 bases and the J gene lost 0 bases, with 10 bases spanning the gap. The CDR3 is made up of 13 amino acids. Per the germline V gene, CDR1 is MNHEY and CDR2 is SMNVEV (reference sequence). The CDR3 region has the DNA TGTGCCATCGGACCGACTAGCAATCAGCCCCAGCATTTT. Translated, it gives CAIGPTSNQPQHF.

V is TRBV2 and J is TRBJ2-7; D assignment may be TRBD1 or TRBD2 (5 bases each). The germline gives CDR1 SNHLY, CDR2 FYNNEI. Trimming shortened V by 6 bases and J by 1 base, and 13 bases separated the two germline ends. CDR3 length equals 14 residues. CDR3 residues: CASRGDRGSYEQYF. In DNA, the CDR3 is TGTGCCAGCAGGGGGGACCGAGGGTCCTACGAGCAGTACTTC.

The J gene is TRBJ2-2, the V gene TRBV7-9, with D perhaps matching TRBD2 (6 bases). Looked up from germline, CDR1 is SEHNR and CDR2 is FQNEAQ (reference sequence). V gave up 6 bases and J gave up 2 bases, with 13 bases separating them. This CDR3 has 15 residues. The CDR3 reads CASRGRGGNTGELFF. In nucleotides, the CDR3 is TGTGCCAGCAGGGGGCGGGGAGGCAACACCGGGGAGCTGTTTTTT.

This clone was found a few times. V gene TRBV5-1 combines with J gene TRBJ2-3; D remains ambiguous. The CDR3 spans 14 residues. Germline V CDR1 and CDR2: SGHRS, YFSETQ. The V gene lost 2 bases and the J gene lost 0 bases, with 7 bases spanning the gap. The CDR3 sequence: CASSLPDSTDTQYF. The CDR3 coding sequence is TGCGCCAGCAGCTTACCGGATAGCACAGATACGCAGTATTTT.

V gene TRBV7-3 combines with J gene TRBJ2-1; 7 positions match TRBD2. Trimming removed 1 base from V and 3 bases from J; junction bases left unmatched: 9. This CDR3 region has 17 residues. The germline V gene has CDR1 SGHTA and CDR2 FQGTGA. The CDR3: CASSLKVSGPHYNEQFF. CDR3 DNA sequence: TGTGCCAGCAGCTTAAAAGTTAGCGGGCCACACTACAATGAGCAGTTCTTC.

The CDR3 sequence: CASGGGFDEQYF. DNA of the CDR3: TGTGCCTCCGGGGGGGGGTTTGACGAGCAGTACTTC. The chain has TRBV5-4 and TRBJ2-7; 8 positions match TRBD2. Germline V gene sequence: CDR1 SGHNT, CDR2 YYREEE (reference sequence). There are 12 residues in the CDR3. With 10 bases clipped from V and 5 bases from J, the junction kept 8 bases outside the gene matches.

The chain combines TRBV7-9 with TRBJ2-7, with D maybe TRBD1 (6 bases). Per the germline V gene, CDR1 is SEHNR and CDR2 is FQNEAQ (reference sequence). The length of the CDR3 is 14 residues. Trimming stripped 2 bases from V and 6 bases from J, with 14 bases between. The CDR3 DNA is TGTGCCAGCAGCTTATCAGGGGCTCTTCTCGAGCAGTACTTC. The encoded protein is CASSLSGALLEQYF.

This chain links TRBV5-1 with TRBJ2-1, with D perhaps assigned TRBD1 or TRBD2 (5 bases each). The CDR3 has 17 residues. Germline V gene sequence: CDR1 SGHRS, CDR2 YFSETQ. The germline V and J ends were trimmed by 5 bases and 2 bases, with 20 bases remaining between them. This CDR3 reads CASSYEGPPGAYNEQFF. CDR3 nucleotides: TGCGCCAGCAGTTATGAGGGACCGCCCGGGGCCTACAATGAGCAGTTCTTC. The whole variable domain, remainder taken from reference TRBV5-1 and TRBJ2-1, is KAGVTQTPRYLIKTRGQQVTLSCSPISGHRSVSWYQQTPGQGLQFLFEYFSETQRNKGNFPGRFSGRQFSNSRSEMNVSTLELGDSALYLCASSYEGPPGAYNEQFFGPGTRLTVL.

The V call is TRBV19, the J call TRBJ2-7; unclear D gene. This CDR3 has 13 residues. Looked up from germline, CDR1 is LNHDA and CDR2 is SQIVND (reference sequence). The germline V and J ends were trimmed by 1 base and 6 bases, with 10 bases remaining between them. The CDR3 reads CASSIGSPGEQYF. The DNA for the CDR3 is TGTGCCAGTAGTATAGGTTCACCGGGCGAGCAGTACTTC.

The chain links TRBV27 to TRBJ2-7; no clear D. V lost 1 base, J lost 3 bases, and 13 bases lay in between. There are 15 residues in the CDR3. The V gene's germline CDR1 is MNHEY and CDR2 SMNVEV (reference sequence). DNA for the CDR3: TGTGCCAGCAGTTTATTTGATCCCGTGAGCTACGAGCAGTACTTC. Translated: CASSLFDPVSYEQYF.

The chain links TRBV2 to TRBJ1-2; D is possibly TRBD1 (5 bases). This CDR3 has 16 amino acids. CDR1 and CDR2 (germline): SNHLY, FYNNEI. V lost 1 base and J 0 bases, leaving 12 bases between the germline ends. The CDR3 region is CASSEVLGTANYGYTF. In DNA form, the CDR3 reads TGTGCCAGCAGTGAAGTTCTAGGGACCGCTAACTATGGCTACACCTTC. Full variable domain (missing parts from reference TRBV2 and TRBJ1-2): EPEVTQTPSHQVTQMGQEVILRCVPISNHLYFYWYRQILGQKVEFLVSFYNNEISEKSEIFDDQFSVERPDGSNFTLKIRSTKLEDSAMYFCASSEVLGTANYGYTFGSGTRLTVV.